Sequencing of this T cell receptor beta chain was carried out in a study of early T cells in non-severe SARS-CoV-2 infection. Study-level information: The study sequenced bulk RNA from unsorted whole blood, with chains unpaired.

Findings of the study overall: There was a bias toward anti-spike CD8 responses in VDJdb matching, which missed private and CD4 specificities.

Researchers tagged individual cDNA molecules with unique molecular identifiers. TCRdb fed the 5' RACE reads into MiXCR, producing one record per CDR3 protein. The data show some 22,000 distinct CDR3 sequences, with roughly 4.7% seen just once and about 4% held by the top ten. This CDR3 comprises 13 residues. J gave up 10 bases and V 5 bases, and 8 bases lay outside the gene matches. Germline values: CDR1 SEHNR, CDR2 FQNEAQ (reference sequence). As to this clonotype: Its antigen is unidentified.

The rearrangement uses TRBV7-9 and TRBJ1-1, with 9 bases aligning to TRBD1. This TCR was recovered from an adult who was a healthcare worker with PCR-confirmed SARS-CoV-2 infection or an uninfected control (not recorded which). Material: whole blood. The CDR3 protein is CASSLDRGYRAFF. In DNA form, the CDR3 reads TGTGCCAGCAGCCTGGACAGGGGTTACAGAGCTTTCTTT.